This T cell receptor beta chain was captured in a study of blood T cell repertoires in COVID-19. In the original analysis: Reference gene primer amplification gave estimated nucleated cell counts. Libraries were prepared by immunoSEQ multiplex PCR; TCRdb keeps only in-frame clonotypes and omits some of them. V, J and clone size derive from that table, while D and trimming were established from the DNA sequence. The profile shows around 250,000 clones, 91% of them singletons. This sequence was found in a human donor in a cohort exposed to, infected with or recovered from COVID-19 (not recorded which). The donor label of this sample is uncertain. The specimen sequenced was PBMCs or T cells enriched from blood (not recorded which).

In DNA form, the CDR3 reads TGTGCCAGCAGTCGTACAGGGGGGAGTGAAGCTTTCTTT. This sequence encodes CASSRTGGSEAFF. The J gene is TRBJ1-1, the V gene TRBV12-3 or TRBV12-4; TRBD1 matches at 8 bases. This CDR3 has 13 residues. J was trimmed by 7 bases and V by 5 bases; bases with no gene match: 6.